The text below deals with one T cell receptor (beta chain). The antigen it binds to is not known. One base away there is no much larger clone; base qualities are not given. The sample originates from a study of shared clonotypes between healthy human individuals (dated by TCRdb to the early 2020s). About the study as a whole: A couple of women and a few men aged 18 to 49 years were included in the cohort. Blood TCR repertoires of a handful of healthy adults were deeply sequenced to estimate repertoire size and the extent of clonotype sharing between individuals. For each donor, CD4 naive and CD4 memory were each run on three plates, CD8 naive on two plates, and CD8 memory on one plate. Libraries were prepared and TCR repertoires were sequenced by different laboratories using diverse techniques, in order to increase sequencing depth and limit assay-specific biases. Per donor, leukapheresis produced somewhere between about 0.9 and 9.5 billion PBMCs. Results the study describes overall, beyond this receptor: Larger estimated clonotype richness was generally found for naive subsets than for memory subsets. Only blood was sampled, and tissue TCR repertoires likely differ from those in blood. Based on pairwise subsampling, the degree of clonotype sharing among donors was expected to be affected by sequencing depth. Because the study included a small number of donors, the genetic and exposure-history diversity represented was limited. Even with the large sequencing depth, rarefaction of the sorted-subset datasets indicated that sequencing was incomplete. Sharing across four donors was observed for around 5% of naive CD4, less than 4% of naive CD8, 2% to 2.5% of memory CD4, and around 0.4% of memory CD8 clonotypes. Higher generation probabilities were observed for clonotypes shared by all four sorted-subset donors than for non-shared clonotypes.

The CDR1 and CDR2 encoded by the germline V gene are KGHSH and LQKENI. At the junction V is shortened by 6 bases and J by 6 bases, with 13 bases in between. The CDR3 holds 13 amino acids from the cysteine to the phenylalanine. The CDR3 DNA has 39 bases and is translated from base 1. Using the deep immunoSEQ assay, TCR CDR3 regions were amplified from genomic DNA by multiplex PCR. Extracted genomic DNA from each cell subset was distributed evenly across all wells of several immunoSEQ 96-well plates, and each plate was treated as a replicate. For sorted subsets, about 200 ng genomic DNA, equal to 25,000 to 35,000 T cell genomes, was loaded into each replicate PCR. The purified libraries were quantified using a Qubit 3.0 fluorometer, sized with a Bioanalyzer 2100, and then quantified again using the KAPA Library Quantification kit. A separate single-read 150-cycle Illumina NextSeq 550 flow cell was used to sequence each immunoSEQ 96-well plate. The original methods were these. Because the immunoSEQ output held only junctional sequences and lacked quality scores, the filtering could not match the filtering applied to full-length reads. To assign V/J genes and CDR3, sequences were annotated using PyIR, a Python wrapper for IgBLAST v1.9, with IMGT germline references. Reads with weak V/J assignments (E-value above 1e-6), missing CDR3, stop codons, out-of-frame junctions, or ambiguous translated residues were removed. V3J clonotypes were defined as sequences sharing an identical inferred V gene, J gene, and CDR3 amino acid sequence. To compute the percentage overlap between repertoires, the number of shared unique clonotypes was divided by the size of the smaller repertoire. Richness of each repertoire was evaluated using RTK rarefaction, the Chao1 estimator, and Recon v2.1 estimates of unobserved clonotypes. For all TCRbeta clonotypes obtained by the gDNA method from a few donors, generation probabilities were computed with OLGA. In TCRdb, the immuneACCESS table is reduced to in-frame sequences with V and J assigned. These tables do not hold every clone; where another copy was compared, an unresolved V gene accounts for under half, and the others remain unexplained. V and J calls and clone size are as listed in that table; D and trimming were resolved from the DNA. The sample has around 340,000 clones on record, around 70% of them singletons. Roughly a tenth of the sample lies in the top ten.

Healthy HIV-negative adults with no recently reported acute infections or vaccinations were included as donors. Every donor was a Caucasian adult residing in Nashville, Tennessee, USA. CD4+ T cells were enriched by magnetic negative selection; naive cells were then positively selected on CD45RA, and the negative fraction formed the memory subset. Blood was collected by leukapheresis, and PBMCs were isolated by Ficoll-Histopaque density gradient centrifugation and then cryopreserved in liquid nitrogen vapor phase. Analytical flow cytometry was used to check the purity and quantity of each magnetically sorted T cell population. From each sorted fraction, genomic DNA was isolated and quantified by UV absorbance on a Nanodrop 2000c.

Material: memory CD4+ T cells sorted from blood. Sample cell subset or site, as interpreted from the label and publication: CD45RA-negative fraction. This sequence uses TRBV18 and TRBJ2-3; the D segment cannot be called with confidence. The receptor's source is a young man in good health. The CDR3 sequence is CASSLILMDTQYF. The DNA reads TGTGCCAGCTCGCTCATTCTTATGGATACGCAGTATTTT.